This T cell receptor beta chain was captured by sequencing in a study of blood T cell repertoires in COVID-19. The method was immunoSEQ multiplex PCR; TCRdb's version includes in-frame clones alone and lacks a portion of them. This table holds about 410,000 clones, about 88% found once. Germline V lookup: CDR1 MNHEY, CDR2 SVGAGI. The CDR3 runs 13 residues. Trimming pared 6 bases from V and 2 bases from J, leaving 10 bases between. The receptor's source is a middle-aged woman with COVID-19, enrolled during active disease. The sample consisted of peripheral blood. V usage is TRBV6-5 and J usage is TRBJ2-5; a weak D match, TRBD1 (6 bases). CDR3 residues: CASRLQGQETQYF. In DNA, the CDR3 is TGTGCCAGCAGATTACAGGGACAAGAGACCCAGTACTTC.